This T cell receptor beta chain was identified during a study of identical twins. About this clonotype: The antigen is unknown.

CDR3 size: 14 residues. V was shortened by 2 bases and J by 4 bases, with 14 bases between the two germline ends. Germline V gives CDR1 DFQATT, CDR2 SNEGSKA (reference sequence). Study-wide points: Sharing of beta out-of-frame sequences by twins showed a weaker excess.

Template switching supplied a universal primer site; unique molecular identifiers were carried on the cDNA. TCRdb reanalysed the 5' RACE reads using MiXCR and keeps one entry per CDR3 protein. The sample contains some 730,000 distinct CDR3 sequences, about 20% of which appear only once. These data also featured in a second study, about T cells expressing NK-cell markers. That report notes: In about six donors, dominant NKG2C+ clonotypes were roughly 1.0-8% of CD8+ T cells. Among several donors, these clonotypes also ranked first in the CD3+CD56-NKG2C+ fraction.

The chain combines TRBV20-1 with TRBJ1-1, with D perhaps TRBD1 (5 bases). The sample consisted of PBMCs. The sequence was collected from a woman aged 18-29 years in good health. The CDR3 DNA sequence: TGCAGTGCTAGATACGGGGGAATGGCCACTGAAGCTTTCTTT. This encodes CSARYGGMATEAFF.